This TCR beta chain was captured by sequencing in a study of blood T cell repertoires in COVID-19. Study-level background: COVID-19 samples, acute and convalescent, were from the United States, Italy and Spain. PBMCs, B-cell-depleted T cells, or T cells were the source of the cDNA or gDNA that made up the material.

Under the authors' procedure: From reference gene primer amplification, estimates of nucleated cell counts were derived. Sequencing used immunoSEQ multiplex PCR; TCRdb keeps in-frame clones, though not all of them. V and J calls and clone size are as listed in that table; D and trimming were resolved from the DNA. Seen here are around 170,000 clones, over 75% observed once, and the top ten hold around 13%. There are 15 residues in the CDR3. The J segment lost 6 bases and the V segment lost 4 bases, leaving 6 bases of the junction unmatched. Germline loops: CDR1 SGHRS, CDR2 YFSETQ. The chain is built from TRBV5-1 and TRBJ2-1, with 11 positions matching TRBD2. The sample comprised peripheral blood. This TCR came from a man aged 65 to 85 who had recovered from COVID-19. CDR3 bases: TGCGCCAGCAGCGAAACTAGCGGGAGTCTCAATGAGCAGTTCTTC. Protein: CASSETSGSLNEQFF.